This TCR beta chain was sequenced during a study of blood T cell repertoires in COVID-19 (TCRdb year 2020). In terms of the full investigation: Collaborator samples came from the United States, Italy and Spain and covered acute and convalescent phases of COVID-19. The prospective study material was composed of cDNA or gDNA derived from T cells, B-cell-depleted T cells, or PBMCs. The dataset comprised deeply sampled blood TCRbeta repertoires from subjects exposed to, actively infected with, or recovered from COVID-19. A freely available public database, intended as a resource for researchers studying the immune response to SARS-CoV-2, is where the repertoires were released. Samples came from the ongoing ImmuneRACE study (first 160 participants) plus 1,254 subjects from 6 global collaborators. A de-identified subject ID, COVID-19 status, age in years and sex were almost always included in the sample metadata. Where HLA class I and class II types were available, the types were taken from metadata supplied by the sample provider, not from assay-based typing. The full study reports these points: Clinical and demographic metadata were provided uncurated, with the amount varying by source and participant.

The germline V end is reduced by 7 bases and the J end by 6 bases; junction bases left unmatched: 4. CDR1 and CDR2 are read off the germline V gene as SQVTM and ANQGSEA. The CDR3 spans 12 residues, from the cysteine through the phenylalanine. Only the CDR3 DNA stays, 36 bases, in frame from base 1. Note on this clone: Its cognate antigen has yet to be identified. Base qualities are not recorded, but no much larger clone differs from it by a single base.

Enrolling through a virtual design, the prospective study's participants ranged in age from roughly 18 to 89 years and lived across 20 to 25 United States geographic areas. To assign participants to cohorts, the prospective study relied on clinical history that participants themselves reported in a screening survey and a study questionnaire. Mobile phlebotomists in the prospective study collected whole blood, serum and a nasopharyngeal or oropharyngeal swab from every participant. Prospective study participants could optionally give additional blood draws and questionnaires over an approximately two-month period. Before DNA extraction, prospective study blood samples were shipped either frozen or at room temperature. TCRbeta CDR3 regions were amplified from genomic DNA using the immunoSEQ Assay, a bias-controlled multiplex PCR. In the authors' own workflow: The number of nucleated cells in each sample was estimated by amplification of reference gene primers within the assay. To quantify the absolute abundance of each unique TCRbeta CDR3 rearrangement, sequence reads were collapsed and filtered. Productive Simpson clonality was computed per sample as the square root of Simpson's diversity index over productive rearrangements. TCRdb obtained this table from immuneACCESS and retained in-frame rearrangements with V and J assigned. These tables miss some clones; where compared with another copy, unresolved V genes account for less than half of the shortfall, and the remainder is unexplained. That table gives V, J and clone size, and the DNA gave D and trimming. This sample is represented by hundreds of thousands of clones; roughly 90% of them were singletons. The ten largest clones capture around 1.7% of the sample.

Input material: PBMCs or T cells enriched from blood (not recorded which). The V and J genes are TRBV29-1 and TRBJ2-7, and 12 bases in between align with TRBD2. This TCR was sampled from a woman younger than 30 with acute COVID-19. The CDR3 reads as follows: CSAGTSGLEQYF. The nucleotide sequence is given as TGCAGCGCTGGGACTAGCGGGCTCGAGCAGTACTTC.